Below, 9 T cell receptor beta chains from the same sample are listed, as sequenced in a study of cytomegalovirus exposure and HLA in healthy donors (TCRdb year 2017). Receptor amplification or capture employed the immunoSEQ multiplex PCR assay. The multiplex PCR relied on a mix of 60 forward primers for TCR Vbeta segments and 13 reverse primers for TCR Jbeta segments. Held by TCRdb, this immuneACCESS table contains in-frame sequences only and omits some clones. Under half of the omission traces to an unresolved V gene where checked; the cause of the rest is unknown. The sample table lists under 250,000 clones, approximately 80% of them with a count of one. The ten largest clones represent roughly 0.66% of the sample. The material sequenced was PBMCs. Receptors originate from a boy aged 2-9 years in good health and CMV-seronegative.

The CDR3 DNA reads TGTGCCAGCAGTCAACTAGATAAACAGGGGGCGAAGGGCTACACCTTC. The encoded protein is CASSQLDKQGAKGYTF. The chain links TRBV27 to TRBJ1-2; TRBD1 agrees at 9 bases. There are 16 residues in the CDR3. Germline CDR1 reads MNHEY; CDR2 reads SMNVEV (reference sequence). The V segment lost 5 bases and the J segment 8 bases; nucleotides outside the gene matches: 15.

The chain combines TRBV10-3 with TRBJ2-1, with TRBD2 matching 7 bases. V lost 6 bases and J lost 8; bases outside the gene matches: 10. The CDR3 has 14 residues. The germline V gene has CDR1 ENHRY and CDR2 SYGVKD. CDR3 nucleotide sequence: TGTGCCATCAGCCCGACGGGGAGCGGGGATGAGCAGTTCTTC. This codes for CAISPTGSGDEQFF.

CDR3 coding DNA: TGTGCCAGTAGTCAGGGACAGGGGAACAGACAGCCCCAGCATTTT. It specifies CASSQGQGNRQPQHF. The chain uses TRBV19 and TRBJ1-5; 10 nucleotides agree with TRBD1. The CDR3 runs to 15 residues. The J segment lost 7 bases and the V segment lost 5 bases, leaving 8 bases of the junction unmatched. In germline, CDR1 is LNHDA, CDR2 SQIVND (reference sequence).

In this sample, this clone turned up a few times. The gene calls are TRBV7-2 and TRBJ2-7; 7 nucleotides align to TRBD1. The germline gives CDR1 SGHTA, CDR2 FQGNSA. Losses at the gene ends were 0 bases for V and 0 bases for J; bases not matched to a gene: 2. The CDR3 sequence is 15 residues long. The CDR3 sequence: CASSLAGTDSYEQYF. The CDR3 nucleotides are TGTGCCAGCAGCTTAGCTGGGACAGACTCCTACGAGCAGTACTTC.

The chain couples TRBV27 to TRBJ2-1, with 8 bases identical to TRBD2. CDR1 and CDR2 (germline): MNHEY, SMNVEV (reference sequence). The CDR3 is 16 residues long. V lost 0 bases, J lost 6 bases, and 7 bases stayed unmatched. Here the CDR3 DNA reads TGTGCCAGCAGTTTATCGCCAGCGGGAGCACCCAATGAGCAGTTCTTC. This sequence encodes CASSLSPAGAPNEQFF.

The chain uses TRBV7-9 and TRBJ1-1, with 7 bases matching TRBD1. This CDR3 has 16 residues. CDR1 and CDR2 from the germline V gene are SEHNR and FQNEAQ (reference sequence). V lost 1 base, J lost 0 bases, and 5 bases stayed unmatched. The CDR3, as DNA: TGTGCCAGCAGCTTAGGAGAGGGGGCGATGAACACTGAAGCTTTCTTT. This sequence encodes CASSLGEGAMNTEAFF.

The table lists this clone with a count of one. The chain links TRBV19 to TRBJ1-1; tentative D call: TRBD1 (6 bases). In germline, CDR1 is LNHDA, CDR2 SQIVND (reference sequence). Deletions cut 3 bases from V and 1 base from J, with 9 bases between. The CDR3 runs to 14 residues. CDR3 bases: TGTGCCAGTAGTATCGAGACAGGGAACACTGAAGCTTTCTTT. It is translated as CASSIETGNTEAFF.

This clone was detected only once. The J gene is TRBJ2-5, the V gene TRBV6-1, with 8 bases matching TRBD1. Germline V CDR1 and CDR2: MNHNS, SASEGT. The CDR3 totals 13 residues. The junction had 3 bases not matched to a gene; V was cut back by 5 bases and J by 4 bases. CDR3 region: CASSLDRVETQYF. CDR3 DNA: TGTGCCAGCAGTTTGGACAGGGTAGAGACCCAGTACTTC.

The V call is TRBV6-1, the J call TRBJ2-5; the match to TRBD1 covers 8 bases. The end of the DNA fits TRBJ2-7 better, so the J call may be wrong. Germline V lookup: CDR1 MNHNS, CDR2 SASEGT. The CDR3 consists of 12 residues. CDR3 sequence: CASSPDRDEQYF. DNA for the CDR3: TGTGCCAGCAGTCCGGACAGGGACGAGCAGTACTTC.